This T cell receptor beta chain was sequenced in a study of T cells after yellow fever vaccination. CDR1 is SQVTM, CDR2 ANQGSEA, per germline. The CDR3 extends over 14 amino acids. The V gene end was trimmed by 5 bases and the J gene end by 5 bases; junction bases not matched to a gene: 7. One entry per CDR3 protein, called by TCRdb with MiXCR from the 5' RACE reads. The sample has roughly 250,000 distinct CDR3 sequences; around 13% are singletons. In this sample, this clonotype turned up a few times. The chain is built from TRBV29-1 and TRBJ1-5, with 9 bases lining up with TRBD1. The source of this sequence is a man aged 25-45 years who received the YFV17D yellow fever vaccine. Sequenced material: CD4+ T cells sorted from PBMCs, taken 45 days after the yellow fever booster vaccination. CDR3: CSVQEGTGHQPQHF. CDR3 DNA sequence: TGCAGCGTTCAGGAGGGGACAGGGCATCAGCCCCAGCATTTT.